This section outlines one TCR beta chain sequence together with its context. Germline V CDR1 and CDR2: MNHEY, SVGAGI. V dropped 2 bases and J dropped 0; count of bases not matched to a gene: 5. The CDR3 runs 16 residues. TCRdb keeps only in-frame clones here, not all; method: immunoSEQ multiplex PCR. Of 200,000 to 250,000 clones listed, about 79% are singletons. The source of the sample is a study of blood T cell repertoires in COVID-19. Symptom resolution, clearance, or two negative PCRs marked donors in Cohort 3 as recovered. V gene TRBV6-5 combines with J gene TRBJ2-3; 7 bases line up with TRBD2. This sequence originates from a woman aged 60-70 years who had recovered from COVID-19. The source material was PBMCs or T cells enriched from blood (not recorded which). The CDR3 nucleotides are TGTGCCAGCAGTTACGGCCTAGCGGCTAGCACAGATACGCAGTATTTT. It translates to CASSYGLAASTDTQYF.